Following are 25 T cell receptor beta chains from one sample sequenced in a study of shared clonotypes between healthy human individuals. Here immunoSEQ multiplex PCR was the method, and the copy in TCRdb shows in-frame clones only, minus some. The sample has under 600,000 clones; around 81% are singletons. Sample: PBMCs. These receptors came from a woman aged 40 to 50 in good health. Some clones in this sample may be carry-over from other donors' samples.

The V call is TRBV15, the J call TRBJ2-7; D unresolved. V was shortened by 1 base and J by 2 bases, with 6 bases between the two germline ends. Looked up from germline, CDR1 is LNHNV and CDR2 is YYDKDF (reference sequence). The CDR3 has 13 amino acids. The CDR3 coding sequence is TGTGCCACCAGCAGAGGGGTCGCCTACGAGCAGTACTTC. This encodes CATSRGVAYEQYF.

DNA of the CDR3: TGCGCCAGCGGACCGGGACTAGCGGGAGGGGTATACGAGCAGTACTTC. Protein sequence: CASGPGLAGGVYEQYF. This sequence joins TRBV5-1 and TRBJ2-7, with 16 bases aligning to TRBD2. Germline V CDR1 and CDR2: SGHRS, YFSETQ. CDR3 length: 16 amino acids. V gave up 7 bases and J gave up 4 bases; unmatched junction bases: 8.

V gene TRBV7-3 combines with J gene TRBJ2-5; 15 nucleotides line up with TRBD2. Per the germline V gene, CDR1 is SGHTA and CDR2 is FQGTGA. With 5 bases clipped from V and 4 bases from J, the junction kept 8 bases outside the gene matches. This CDR3 comprises 17 residues. Here the CDR3 DNA reads TGTGCCAGCAGCCCCAGTCTGGGACTAGCGGGAGGAGAGACCCAGTACTTC. Protein product: CASSPSLGLAGGETQYF.

The chain links TRBV30 to TRBJ1-5, with D possibly being TRBD1 (6 bases). The germline V and J ends were trimmed by 3 bases and 2 bases, with 11 bases remaining between them. CDR1 GTSNPN and CDR2 SVGIG come from the germline V gene (reference sequence). The CDR3 sequence is 14 residues long. In DNA, the CDR3 is TGTGCCTGGAGCCCGGGACACGGCAATCAGCCCCAGCATTTT. Residues: CAWSPGHGNQPQHF.

The chain combines TRBV15 with TRBJ2-7, with 7 nucleotides matching TRBD1. The CDR3 extends over 14 amino acids. CDR1 LNHNV and CDR2 YYDKDF come from the germline V gene (reference sequence). V shed 5 bases and J 2 bases; nucleotides not matched to a gene: 6. The CDR3 DNA reads as TGTGCCACCAGCCAACCAACAGGGGCCTACGAGCAGTACTTC. Amino acid sequence: CATSQPTGAYEQYF.

This clone has a handful of counts. V and J are TRBV7-8 and TRBJ2-6; 7 positions match TRBD2. Germline lookup yields CDR1 SGHVS and CDR2 FQNEAQ. Trimming removed 4 bases from V and 2 bases from J; junction bases left unmatched: 8. The CDR3 loop spans 17 amino acids. CDR3 in DNA: TGTGCCAGCAGCTCCCCCGGGGGGAGTACTGGGGCCAACGTCCTGACTTTC. It translates to CASSSPGGSTGANVLTF.

On this clone: This likely reflects a read error, since a far larger clone is one base away. The CDR3 region is CANSGYQETQYF. The DNA of the CDR3 is TGTGCCAACAGTGGGTACCAAGAGACCCAGTACTTC. J is TRBJ2-5 and V is TRBV28, with D unresolved. This CDR3 is built from 12 residues. Germline values: CDR1 MDHEN, CDR2 SYDVKM.

CDR3 amino acids: CASSLGRGLSDIQYF. The CDR3 region has the DNA TGTGCCAGCAGTTTGGGCAGGGGGCTTTCGGACATTCAGTACTTC. J is TRBJ2-4 and V is TRBV28, with 8 bases matching TRBD1. The length of the CDR3 is 15 residues. The V segment lost 3 bases and the J segment 8 bases; nucleotides outside the gene matches: 9. The germline CDR1 and CDR2 sequences are MDHEN and SYDVKM.

This rearrangement joins TRBV7-2 to TRBJ2-1; TRBD2 aligns across 7 bases. There are 13 residues in the CDR3. Germline V gene lookup returns CDR1 SGHTA and CDR2 FQGNSA. The V segment lost 1 base and the J segment 10 bases; nucleotides outside the gene matches: 4. For the CDR3, the DNA is TGTGCCAGCAGCTTAGGCGGGAGAGACGAGCAGTTCTTC. This codes for CASSLGGRDEQFF.

The chain links TRBV28 to TRBJ2-1; the match to TRBD2 covers 9 bases. This CDR3 region has 14 residues. Unmatched junction bases numbered 6, after V lost 6 bases and J lost 6 bases. Germline lookup yields CDR1 MDHEN and CDR2 SYDVKM. CDR3 DNA sequence: TGTGCCAGCAGCCAAATAGCGGGAGTCAATGAGCAGTTCTTC. It yields the protein CASSQIAGVNEQFF.

The chain links TRBV27 to TRBJ1-2, with 7 bases aligning to TRBD1. The CDR3 spans 15 residues. V shed 5 bases, J shed 7 bases, and the junction held 13 bases outside the gene matches. The germline V gene has CDR1 MNHEY and CDR2 SMNVEV (reference sequence). The chain's CDR3 is CASSPDRGTDGGYTF. The CDR3 DNA follows: TGTGCCAGCAGTCCCGATCGCGGGACAGATGGTGGCTACACCTTC.

The chain is built from TRBV27 and TRBJ2-2, with 8 nucleotides matching TRBD2. Germline CDR1 reads MNHEY; CDR2 reads SMNVEV (reference sequence). With 5 bases clipped from V and 6 bases from J, the junction kept 11 bases outside the gene matches. The CDR3 totals 16 residues. The CDR3 DNA sequence: TGTGCCAGCAGTCCCCGGGAGCGGGAGCGCCCCGGGGAGCTGTTTTTT. Amino acid sequence: CASSPRERERPGELFF.

The chain uses TRBV15 and TRBJ1-2; D not certain. The germline V gene has CDR1 LNHNV and CDR2 YYDKDF (reference sequence). This CDR3 contains 14 residues. Trimming took 3 bases from V and 3 from J, leaving 11 bases between them. The chain's CDR3 is CATSRDRVDYGYTF. The CDR3, as DNA: TGTGCCACCAGCAGGGACCGAGTTGACTATGGCTACACCTTC.

The chain recombines TRBV18 with TRBJ2-3; 7 bases map to TRBD2. Per the germline V gene, CDR1 is KGHSH and CDR2 is LQKENI. The CDR3 is 18 residues long. After removal of 3 bases from V and 1 base from J, the junction contained 13 bases not matched to a gene. The CDR3 coding sequence is TGTGCCAGCTCACCGAAGACTAGCCCCATTATGGGCACAGATACGCAGTATTTT. Residues: CASSPKTSPIMGTDTQYF.

The chain uses TRBV28 and TRBJ1-2; TRBD1 matches 8 bases. The CDR3 loop spans 14 amino acids. V lost 6 bases and J lost 7; bases outside the gene matches: 10. Germline CDR1 MDHEN, CDR2 SYDVKM. CDR3 nucleotide sequence: TGTGCCAGCAGCCCTTGGAGCAGGGGGCTTGGCTACACCTTC. Its translation: CASSPWSRGLGYTF.

CDR3 sequence (DNA): TGTGCTGAACGGACTAACCAAGAGACCCAGTACTTC. Translated, it gives CAERTNQETQYF. The chain is built from TRBV27 and TRBJ2-5, with TRBD2 as a possible D gene (6 bases). Per germline, CDR1 MNHEY and CDR2 SMNVEV (reference sequence). The CDR3 loop spans 12 amino acids.

The CDR3 is CASSPDPYQYF. In DNA, the CDR3 is TGTGCCAGCAGTCCTGACCCTTACCAGTACTTC. The V gene is TRBV2, the J gene TRBJ2-5; no reliable D call. Trimming removed 5 bases at V and 10 bases at J, with 11 bases between. The length of the CDR3 is 11 residues. CDR1 is SNHLY, CDR2 FYNNEI, per germline.

The V gene is TRBV6-6, the J gene TRBJ2-5; 8 bases match TRBD1. Trimming cost V 4 bases and J 4 bases; bases outside gene matches: 2. Germline V gives CDR1 MNHNY, CDR2 SVGAGI (reference sequence). This CDR3 is built from 13 residues. The CDR3 spells CASSSGGAETQYF. The CDR3 coding sequence is TGTGCCAGCAGTTCAGGGGGCGCAGAGACCCAGTACTTC.

This clone was detected a few times. This chain uses TRBV7-8 with TRBJ2-1; possibly TRBD2 for D (5 bases). The CDR3 is made up of 15 amino acids. The germline gives CDR1 SGHVS, CDR2 FQNEAQ. V gave up 4 bases and J gave up 4 bases, with 14 bases separating them. The CDR3 sequence is CASSSQGAAYNEQFF. CDR3 nucleotides: TGTGCCAGCAGCTCCCAAGGAGCGGCTTACAATGAGCAGTTCTTC.

The V and J genes are TRBV6-1 and TRBJ1-1; D may be TRBD1 (5 bases). The germline CDR1 and CDR2 sequences are MNHNS and SASEGT. This CDR3 has 14 amino acids. The ends were cut back, 4 bases at V and 1 base at J, with 10 bases in the middle. The CDR3 is CASSVRRGNTEAFF. The CDR3 DNA is TGTGCCAGCAGTGTTAGGAGGGGGAACACTGAAGCTTTCTTT.

This CDR3 reads CASSLGGRRETDTQYF. In DNA form, the CDR3 reads TGCGCCAGCAGCTTGGGGGGTCGGCGTGAAACAGATACGCAGTATTTT. The V call is TRBV5-1, the J call TRBJ2-3; D call uncertain. V was shortened by 0 bases and J by 3 bases, with 14 bases between the two germline ends. CDR1 is SGHRS, CDR2 YFSETQ, per germline. This CDR3 has 16 residues.

Comments on this clone: The identical CDR3 is also encoded by other nucleotide sequences in the sample. This chain uses TRBV28 with TRBJ2-5; 7 nucleotides agree with TRBD1. The CDR3 sequence is 13 residues long. The V segment lost 6 bases and the J segment 5 bases; nucleotides outside the gene matches: 6. The germline CDR1 and CDR2 sequences are MDHEN and SYDVKM. The CDR3 region has the DNA TGTGCCAGCAGCTATACAGGGGTGGAGACCCAGTACTTC. Translated: CASSYTGVETQYF.

The chain is built from TRBV27 and TRBJ1-5; TRBD1 matches at 7 bases. Germline CDR1 MNHEY, CDR2 SMNVEV (reference sequence). V gave up 8 bases and J gave up 3 bases; unmatched junction bases: 13. The CDR3 covers 16 residues. The CDR3 here is CASRRRGPNPNQPQHF. DNA for the CDR3: TGTGCCAGCCGTAGGAGGGGGCCTAATCCCAATCAGCCCCAGCATTTT.

V usage is TRBV10-3 and J usage is TRBJ2-1; 7 nucleotides match TRBD1. Germline values: CDR1 ENHRY, CDR2 SYGVKD. The CDR3 contains 21 residues. The J segment lost 5 bases and the V segment lost 0 bases, leaving 22 bases of the junction unmatched. The DNA of the CDR3 is TGTGCCATCAGTGAGTCGAGGAGACAGGGCCTTCCAAGGGTGAGGAACAATGAGCAGTTCTTC. Its protein is CAISESRRQGLPRVRNNEQFF.

The rearrangement joins TRBV28 to TRBJ1-5; D unresolved. The CDR3 runs 12 residues. CDR1 is MDHEN and CDR2 is SYDVKM in the germline V gene. V lost 7 bases and J lost 1, with 5 bases in between. For the CDR3, the DNA is TGTGCCAGCAAGAGGAGCAATCAGCCCCAGCATTTT. Translated: CASKRSNQPQHF.